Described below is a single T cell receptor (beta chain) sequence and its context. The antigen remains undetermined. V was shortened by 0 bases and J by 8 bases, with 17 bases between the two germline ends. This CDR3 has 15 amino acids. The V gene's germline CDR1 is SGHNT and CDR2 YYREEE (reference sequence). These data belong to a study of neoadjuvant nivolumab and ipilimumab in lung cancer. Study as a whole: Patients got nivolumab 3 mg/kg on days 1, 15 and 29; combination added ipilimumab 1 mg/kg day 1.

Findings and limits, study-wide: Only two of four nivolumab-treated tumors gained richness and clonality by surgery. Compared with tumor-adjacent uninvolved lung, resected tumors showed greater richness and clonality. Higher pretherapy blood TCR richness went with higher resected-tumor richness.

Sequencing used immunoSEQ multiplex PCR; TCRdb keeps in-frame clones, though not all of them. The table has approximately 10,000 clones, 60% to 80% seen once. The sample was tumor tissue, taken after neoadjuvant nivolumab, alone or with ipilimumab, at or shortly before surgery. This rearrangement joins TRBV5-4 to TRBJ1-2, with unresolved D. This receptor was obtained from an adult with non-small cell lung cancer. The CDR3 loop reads CASSLDPDTMQGYTF. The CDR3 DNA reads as TGTGCCAGCAGCTTGGATCCGGATACCATGCAGGGCTACACCTTC.